These 28 T cell receptor beta chains came from one sample sequenced in a study of T cell changes during pregnancy in multiple sclerosis. Only in-frame clones appear in the TCRdb table, and some are missing; sequencing was by immunoSEQ multiplex PCR. The table shows tens of thousands of clones, with around 90% occurring only once. The starting material was CD4+ T cells from peripheral blood mononuclear cells, obtained after pregnancy. The receptors were gathered from a female donor in good health, enrolled as a control in a pregnancy study.

The V gene is TRBV2, the J gene TRBJ2-5; TRBD1 is a possible D gene (5 bases). This CDR3 contains 13 residues. The V and J ends lost 4 bases and 5 bases respectively, with 11 bases between them. The V gene's germline CDR1 is SNHLY and CDR2 FYNNEI. The chain's CDR3 is CASSGGKGETQYF. The CDR3, as DNA: TGTGCCAGCAGTGGCGGCAAGGGGGAGACCCAGTACTTC.

CDR3 region: CASSPTSGNTDTQYF. The CDR3 DNA reads as TGTGCCAGCTCACCGACTAGCGGGAACACAGATACGCAGTATTTT. This sequence joins TRBV18 and TRBJ2-3; 11 bases map to TRBD2. Germline V gives CDR1 KGHSH, CDR2 LQKENI. CDR3 size: 15 residues. The junction had 1 base not matched to a gene; V was cut back by 3 bases and J by 2 bases.

The genes are TRBV28 and TRBJ2-3; D not resolved. Germline V CDR1 and CDR2: MDHEN, SYDVKM. Trimming removed 2 bases from V and 6 bases from J, with 3 bases in between. This CDR3 has 11 residues. The DNA of the CDR3 is TGTGCCAGCAGTTTACAGGATACGCAGTATTTT. Its protein is CASSLQDTQYF. Based on the CDR3 plus reference TRBV28 and TRBJ2-3, the full variable domain is DVKVTQSSRYLVKRTGEKVFLECVQDMDHENMFWYRQDPGLGLRLIYFSYDVKMKEKGDIPEGYSVSREKKERFSLILESASTNQTSMYLCASSLQDTQYFGPGTRLTVL.

The chain combines TRBV28 with TRBJ2-5; TRBD1 agrees at 8 bases. This CDR3 spans 15 amino acids. Germline lookup yields CDR1 MDHEN and CDR2 SYDVKM. V dropped 6 bases and J dropped 3; count of bases not matched to a gene: 9. The chain's CDR3 is CASSLWTGTKETQYF. In DNA form, the CDR3 reads TGTGCCAGCAGCCTCTGGACAGGGACAAAAGAGACCCAGTACTTC.

The rearrangement joins TRBV9 to TRBJ2-3; D remains ambiguous. The V gene's germline CDR1 is SGDLS and CDR2 YYNGEE. Trimming stripped 4 bases from V and 2 bases from J, with 11 bases between. The CDR3 loop spans 14 amino acids. The CDR3 bases are TGTGCCAGCAGCCCTTCCTATATCACAGATACGCAGTATTTT. Protein sequence: CASSPSYITDTQYF.

This rearrangement joins TRBV28 to TRBJ1-1; D might be TRBD1 (6 bases). V gave up 3 bases and J gave up 4 bases, with 9 bases separating them. The CDR3 runs 13 residues. CDR1 is MDHEN and CDR2 is SYDVKM in the germline V gene. The CDR3: CASSLTGFTEAFF. DNA of the CDR3: TGTGCCAGCAGTTTGACAGGCTTCACTGAAGCTTTCTTT.

The chain combines TRBV29-1 with TRBJ2-3; 8 nucleotides match TRBD1. The V gene end was trimmed by 7 bases and the J gene end by 3 bases; junction bases not matched to a gene: 9. Germline V gives CDR1 SQVTM, CDR2 ANQGSEA. CDR3 size: 14 residues. In DNA form, the CDR3 reads TGCAGCGCCGAGACAGGGGTAGGGACAGATACGCAGTATTTT. The encoded protein is CSAETGVGTDTQYF.

The DNA of the CDR3 is TGTGCCAGCAGTTATGGAGGGGGCGCGGCTGATTCACCCCTCCACTTT. Translation gives CASSYGGGAADSPLHF. The chain has TRBV6-5 and TRBJ1-6; TRBD1 agrees at 7 bases. This CDR3 has 16 residues. After removal of 3 bases from V and 8 bases from J, the junction contained 10 bases not matched to a gene. Germline V gene data show CDR1 as MNHEY and CDR2 as SVGAGI.

The V gene is TRBV5-5, the J gene TRBJ2-7, with 9 bases lining up with TRBD2. The ends lost 0 bases at V and 2 bases at J; junction bases unmatched: 3. Per germline, CDR1 SGHKS and CDR2 YYEKEE (reference sequence). The CDR3 totals 15 residues. In nucleotides, the CDR3 is TGTGCCAGCAGCTTGGGACTAGCGGTTACCTACGAGCAGTACTTC. Protein product: CASSLGLAVTYEQYF.

This clone was seen once. J is TRBJ2-2 and V is TRBV19; 7 bases line up with TRBD2. Losses at the gene ends were 4 bases for V and 4 bases for J; bases not matched to a gene: 9. Germline-derived CDR1 and CDR2 are LNHDA and SQIVND (reference sequence). This CDR3 region has 16 residues. CDR3 sequence reads: CASSKGLERGTGELFF. DNA for the CDR3: TGTGCCAGTAGTAAGGGGTTGGAGCGGGGCACCGGGGAGCTGTTTTTT.

In its sample, this clone was seen once. The chain is built from TRBV4-2 and TRBJ2-2, with 7 bases fitting TRBD2. J was trimmed by 4 bases and V by 8 bases; bases with no gene match: 13. CDR3 length: 16 residues. Per the germline V gene, CDR1 is LGHNA and CDR2 is YNFKEQ. The CDR3 nucleotides are TGTGCCAGCCTGCCATTCACGGGGGGTGCCACCGGGGAGCTGTTTTTT. This translates into CASLPFTGGATGELFF.

V usage is TRBV6-5 and J usage is TRBJ2-5; 8 bases are shared with TRBD1. CDR3 length: 14 amino acids. J was trimmed by 3 bases and V by 5 bases; bases with no gene match: 5. Germline CDR1 is MNHEY and CDR2 is SVGAGI. The CDR3 here is CASSQDRVEETQYF. In DNA, the CDR3 is TGTGCCAGCAGTCAGGACAGGGTTGAAGAGACCCAGTACTTC.

The chain combines TRBV9 with TRBJ1-1; unclear D gene. This CDR3 comprises 15 residues. The V gene's germline CDR1 is SGDLS and CDR2 YYNGEE. Trimming left V 0 bases short and J 2 bases short, with 11 bases between. The CDR3 DNA reads TGTGCCAGCAGCGTAGAAGTGACTCCAAACACTGAAGCTTTCTTT. As protein: CASSVEVTPNTEAFF.

V gene TRBV5-1 combines with J gene TRBJ2-2; tentatively, D is TRBD1 (6 bases). V lost 1 base, J lost 2 bases, and 9 bases lay in between. The CDR3 is 15 amino acids. From germline, CDR1 is SGHRS and CDR2 YFSETQ. Here the CDR3 DNA reads TGCGCCAGCAGCTTGCGACAGGAAAACACCGGGGAGCTGTTTTTT. The encoded protein is CASSLRQENTGELFF.

The chain is built from TRBV30 and TRBJ2-5, with a possible D match to TRBD2 (6 bases). Germline V gene lookup returns CDR1 GTSNPN and CDR2 SVGIG (reference sequence). V lost 0 bases, J lost 4 bases, and 9 bases lay in between. This CDR3 has 13 residues. The CDR3 loop reads CAWSVGGRETQYF. DNA for the CDR3: TGTGCCTGGAGTGTTGGGGGGAGAGAGACCCAGTACTTC. The full variable domain, rest sourced from reference TRBV30 and TRBJ2-5, is SQTIHQWPATLVQPVGSPLSLECTVEGTSNPNLYWYRQAAGRGLQLLFYSVGIGQISSEVPQNLSASRPQDRQFILSSKKLLLSDSGFYLCAWSVGGRETQYFGPGTRLLVL.

The V and J genes are TRBV28 and TRBJ1-1, with 8 nucleotides matching TRBD1. Germline V gives CDR1 MDHEN, CDR2 SYDVKM. V shed 5 bases and J 0 bases; nucleotides not matched to a gene: 11. This CDR3 is 17 amino acids long. The CDR3 region has the DNA TGTGCCAGCAGTCCCTGGGACAGGTCGAGGGTGAACACTGAAGCTTTCTTT. Translating gives CASSPWDRSRVNTEAFF.

The J gene is TRBJ2-7, the V gene TRBV27; 10 nucleotides align to TRBD1. The trim removed 2 bases at V and 2 bases at J, leaving 3 bases unmatched. Germline V gene data show CDR1 as MNHEY and CDR2 as SMNVEV (reference sequence). The CDR3 consists of 15 residues. CDR3: CASSLTTGGPYEQYF. The CDR3 coding sequence is TGTGCCAGCAGTTTAACGACAGGGGGCCCCTACGAGCAGTACTTC.

The chain recombines TRBV27 with TRBJ2-1, with D possibly TRBD2 on 5 matching bases. V dropped 3 bases and J dropped 7 bases, with 13 bases sitting between them. CDR1 and CDR2 from the germline V gene are MNHEY and SMNVEV (reference sequence). The length of the CDR3 is 14 residues. The CDR3 sequence: CASSLPERVNEQFF. CDR3 sequence (DNA): TGTGCCAGCAGTTTGCCAGAGAGGGTGAATGAGCAGTTCTTC.

CDR3 in amino acids: CASSTGTASSYEQYF. CDR3 in DNA: TGTGCCAGCAGCACCGGGACAGCGAGCTCCTACGAGCAGTACTTC. The V call is TRBV28, the J call TRBJ2-7, with 7 nucleotides matching TRBD1. CDR3 size: 15 residues. V was clipped by 6 bases and J by 0 bases; unmatched bases: 8. Germline CDR1 and CDR2: MDHEN and SYDVKM.

This chain connects TRBV18 to TRBJ1-2; 9 bases fit TRBD1. Germline V gene data show CDR1 as KGHSH and CDR2 as LQKENI. Trimming removed 5 bases from V and 6 bases from J; junction bases left unmatched: 7. The CDR3 totals 14 residues. For the CDR3, the DNA is TGTGCCAGCTCATCAACAGGGGGCGAGGATGGCTACACCTTC. Residues: CASSSTGGEDGYTF.

This clone was seen just once. The V and J genes are TRBV7-3 and TRBJ2-5; 10 bases line up with TRBD2. J gave up 4 bases and V 6 bases, and 8 bases lay outside the gene matches. This CDR3 comprises 15 residues. Germline values: CDR1 SGHTA, CDR2 FQGTGA. The DNA for the CDR3 is TGTGCCAGCAGTGATAGCGGGAGGATTGGAGAGACCCAGTACTTC. Translation gives CASSDSGRIGETQYF.

This rearrangement joins TRBV5-1 to TRBJ2-2; 7 positions agree with TRBD2. The CDR3 totals 16 residues. From germline, CDR1 is SGHRS and CDR2 YFSETQ. Trimming removed 4 bases from V and 0 bases from J; junction bases left unmatched: 6. CDR3 in DNA: TGCGCCAGCAGCCAAACTAGCGCCGCGAACACCGGGGAGCTGTTTTTT. It codes for CASSQTSAANTGELFF. Based on the CDR3 plus reference TRBV5-1 and TRBJ2-2, the full variable domain is KAGVTQTPRYLIKTRGQQVTLSCSPISGHRSVSWYQQTPGQGLQFLFEYFSETQRNKGNFPGRFSGRQFSNSRSEMNVSTLELGDSALYLCASSQTSAANTGELFFGEGSRLTVL.

The V gene is TRBV5-4, the J gene TRBJ2-2; 16 nucleotides match TRBD2. Germline CDR1 is SGHNT and CDR2 is YYREEE (reference sequence). This CDR3 contains 17 residues. Trimming at V came to 3 bases and at J to 6 bases, leaving 5 bases not matched to a gene. The CDR3 loop is CASSSGLAGGPSGELFF. In DNA, the CDR3 is TGTGCCAGCAGCTCGGGACTAGCGGGGGGGCCATCCGGGGAGCTGTTTTTT.

CDR3 loop: CASSLQTLAGGDEQYF. For the CDR3, the DNA is TGTGCCAGCAGCCTACAAACACTAGCGGGAGGAGACGAGCAGTACTTC. The rearrangement links TRBV5-4 to TRBJ2-7; 12 nucleotides agree with TRBD2. V was pared by 4 bases and J by 5 bases, with 10 bases of the junction left unmatched. This CDR3 region has 16 residues. Per germline, CDR1 SGHNT and CDR2 YYREEE (reference sequence).

This clone was found once. The chain joins TRBV5-5 to TRBJ1-1, with D perhaps TRBD1 (6 bases). The CDR3 is 14 residues long. The V gene's germline CDR1 is SGHKS and CDR2 YYEKEE (reference sequence). The V end was cut by 5 bases, the J end by 10 bases, with 21 bases between. CDR3 region: CASSSNPGVSVAFF. CDR3 nucleotides: TGTGCCAGCAGTTCGAATCCAGGGGTTTCAGTAGCTTTCTTT.

This CDR3 is CASRGLNNEQFF. The CDR3 region has the DNA TGCGCCAGCAGAGGACTGAACAATGAGCAGTTCTTC. V and J are TRBV10-2 and TRBJ2-1; D is possibly TRBD2 (5 bases). This CDR3 is 12 amino acids long. In germline, CDR1 is WSHSY, CDR2 SAAADI. Trimming shortened V by 6 bases and J by 5 bases, and 8 bases separated the two germline ends.

V is TRBV7-9 and J is TRBJ2-1; 10 bases fit TRBD2. CDR3 length: 17 amino acids. V shed 1 base and J 5 bases; nucleotides not matched to a gene: 8. Germline CDR1 and CDR2: SEHNR and FQNEAQ (reference sequence). CDR3 DNA: TGTGCCAGCAGCTTAGAGCGGGGGGGGCTAATCAACAATGAGCAGTTCTTC. Its translation is CASSLERGGLINNEQFF.

The chain couples TRBV7-6 to TRBJ2-5; no definite D call. V lost 1 base and J 2 bases, leaving 5 bases between the germline ends. This CDR3 contains 13 residues. The germline V gene has CDR1 SGHVS and CDR2 FNYEAQ. The CDR3 nucleotides are TGTGCCAGCAGCTTAGGCTATCAAGAGACCCAGTACTTC. The encoded protein is CASSLGYQETQYF.